The 32 T cell receptor beta chains below all came from one sample that was sequenced in a study of CD8 T cells in ankylosing spondylitis. Via MiXCR, TCRdb re-called the 5' RACE reads, giving one row per CDR3 protein. This sample has more than 250,000 distinct CDR3 sequences; 11% occur once, and the top ten carry around 8.4%. Input material: blood, either unsorted or a sorted T cell fraction (not recorded which). The receptor source for this set is a female donor with ankylosing spondylitis or in good health (not recorded which).

There are a few counts of this clonotype. The chain couples TRBV7-2 to TRBJ1-2, with 8 bases fitting TRBD1. The junction had 10 bases not matched to a gene; V was cut back by 5 bases and J by 8 bases. CDR1 is SGHTA, CDR2 FQGNSA, per germline. The CDR3 is made up of 14 amino acids. The CDR3 protein is CASSPRDRRGGYTF. The CDR3 DNA reads TGTGCCAGCAGCCCAAGGGACAGGAGAGGGGGCTACACCTTC.

The chain links TRBV12-3 or TRBV12-4 to TRBJ2-3; a weak D match, TRBD1 (6 bases). CDR3 length: 15 amino acids. Trimming pared 7 bases from V and 2 bases from J, leaving 16 bases between. CDR3 sequence (DNA): TGTGCCAGCAAAATCGGACAGACATACACAGATACGCAGTATTTT. Its translation: CASKIGQTYTDTQYF.

This clonotype has a count of ten or more. The rearrangement links TRBV20-1 to TRBJ2-4, with a weak D call TRBD1 (6 bases). This CDR3 spans 13 amino acids. Trimming removed 6 bases at V and 1 base at J, with 10 bases between. The germline V gene has CDR1 DFQATT and CDR2 SNEGSKA (reference sequence). CDR3 DNA sequence: TGCAGTGCCACTCAGGGGGCCAAAAACATTCAGTACTTC. Its translation is CSATQGAKNIQYF.

This clonotype was observed a handful of times. This chain links TRBV10-3 with TRBJ1-6; D unresolved. The CDR3 contains 15 residues. The V gene's germline CDR1 is ENHRY and CDR2 SYGVKD. V was pared by 7 bases and J by 9 bases, with 19 bases between. The CDR3 is CAITQEKSPSSPLHF. As DNA, the CDR3 is TGTGCCATCACCCAAGAAAAGTCCCCTTCTTCACCCCTCCACTTT.

This clonotype was detected a few times. The V gene is TRBV30, the J gene TRBJ2-1; a possible D gene is TRBD2 (6 bases). CDR1 is GTSNPN and CDR2 is SVGIG in the germline V gene (reference sequence). There are 12 residues in the CDR3. V shed 4 bases and J shed 7 bases, with 11 bases lying between them. CDR3 region: CAWTRGTNEQFF. The CDR3 coding sequence is TGTGCCTGGACTCGCGGGACGAATGAGCAGTTCTTC.

This rearrangement joins TRBV7-3 to TRBJ2-1; TRBD1 matches 7 bases. Per the germline V gene, CDR1 is SGHTA and CDR2 is FQGTGA. CDR3 length equals 13 residues. Trimming at V came to 4 bases and at J to 8 bases, leaving 5 bases not matched to a gene. CDR3 sequence (DNA): TGTGCCAGCAGCTCCACAGGGGAAGATGAGCAGTTCTTC. The encoded protein is CASSSTGEDEQFF.

This clonotype has ten or more counts. The rearrangement links TRBV24-1 to TRBJ2-5; 8 bases match TRBD2. The CDR3 loop spans 14 amino acids. Germline CDR1 and CDR2: KGHDR and SFDVKD. The junction had 11 bases not matched to a gene; V was cut back by 6 bases and J by 9 bases. The CDR3 loop reads CATSMRGAERAQYF. The CDR3 DNA follows: TGTGCCACCAGTATGCGGGGGGCGGAGAGGGCCCAGTACTTC.

The table lists this clonotype with a few counts. The chain joins TRBV28 to TRBJ1-6; TRBD1 matches 8 bases. Germline CDR1 and CDR2: MDHEN and SYDVKM. This CDR3 spans 16 amino acids. Losses at the gene ends were 6 bases for V and 14 bases for J; bases not matched to a gene: 18. DNA for the CDR3: TGTGCCAGCAGATACCAGGGGCAGGGGGCTCCTGGCGCCCTCCACTTT. It translates to CASRYQGQGAPGALHF. Drawing the rest from reference TRBV28 and TRBJ1-6, the complete variable domain is DVKVTQSSRYLVKRTGEKVFLECVQDMDHENMFWYRQDPGLGLRLIYFSYDVKMKEKGDIPEGYSVSREKKERFSLILESASTNQTSMYLCASRYQGQGAPGALHFGNGTRLTVT.

The gene calls are TRBV2 and TRBJ2-3; no firm D call. The CDR3 has 14 amino acids. CDR1 and CDR2 from the germline V gene are SNHLY and FYNNEI. V was clipped by 7 bases and J by 5 bases, with 16 bases between them. CDR3 sequence reads: CASTNLGLGDTQYF. In DNA form, the CDR3 reads TGTGCCAGCACGAATCTGGGCCTCGGAGATACGCAGTATTTT.

There are many counts of this clonotype. This chain links TRBV20-1 with TRBJ2-3; D uncertain. The CDR3 covers 14 residues. Germline assignment: CDR1 DFQATT and CDR2 SNEGSKA (reference sequence). V lost 6 bases, J lost 4 bases, and 17 bases lay in between. The CDR3 spells CSARIYQRADTQYF. In DNA form, the CDR3 reads TGCAGTGCCCGGATCTATCAAAGGGCAGATACGCAGTATTTT.

This clonotype was detected many times. The chain employs TRBV5-1 and TRBJ1-1; tentatively, D is TRBD1 (5 bases). The length of the CDR3 is 14 residues. CDR1 SGHRS and CDR2 YFSETQ come from the germline V gene. Trimming stripped 1 base from V and 1 base from J, with 8 bases between. The CDR3 region is CASSLRQPNTEAFF. As DNA, the CDR3 is TGCGCCAGCAGCTTGAGACAGCCGAACACTGAAGCTTTCTTT.

In this sample, this clonotype turned up many times. The rearrangement joins TRBV5-1 to TRBJ2-1, with D perhaps given as TRBD1 or TRBD2 (6 bases each). V lost 7 bases and J lost 3, with 17 bases in between. The CDR3 length is 15 residues. The germline gives CDR1 SGHRS, CDR2 YFSETQ. CDR3 amino acids: CASDLMGGSYNEQFF. CDR3 DNA sequence: TGCGCCAGCGATCTAATGGGGGGCAGCTACAATGAGCAGTTCTTC.

The DNA for the CDR3 is TGCAGTGCTAGAGGAGGGGGAGGGGAAGAGACCCAGTACTTC. Amino acids: CSARGGGGEETQYF. The V call is TRBV20-1, the J call TRBJ2-5; D possibly corresponds to TRBD2 (7 bases). In germline, CDR1 is DFQATT, CDR2 SNEGSKA (reference sequence). The V gene lost 1 base and the J gene lost 3 bases, with 12 bases spanning the gap. The CDR3 extends over 14 amino acids.

This clonotype was counted ten times or more. The chain has TRBV16 and TRBJ2-7; D may be TRBD1 (5 bases). The CDR3 loop spans 16 amino acids. Germline V CDR1 and CDR2: KGHSY, FQNENV. V was pared by 3 bases and J by 1 base, with 16 bases between. This CDR3 is CASSQTDRSRSYEQYF. The CDR3 nucleotides read TGTGCCAGCAGCCAGACCGACAGAAGCCGGTCCTACGAGCAGTACTTC.

This clonotype showed up just a few times. The chain joins TRBV5-1 to TRBJ2-7; D is uncertain. Trimming pared 1 base from V and 3 bases from J, leaving 14 bases between. Germline V gives CDR1 SGHRS, CDR2 YFSETQ. The CDR3 length is 15 residues. CDR3 sequence (DNA): TGCGCCAGCAGCTTGACGGATTCTAGGAACTACGAGCAGTACTTC. It specifies CASSLTDSRNYEQYF.

This clonotype was detected once. Since a much larger clone is just one base distant, this may be a read error. Because the CDR3 is missing its conserved closing phenylalanine or tryptophan, this is likely a read error. The chain uses TRBV5-1 and TRBJ1-5; no reliable D call. Germline V gene sequence: CDR1 SGHRS, CDR2 YFSETQ. This CDR3 region has 13 residues. The V end lost 10 bases, the J end lost 3 bases, and 14 bases lay between the germline ends. The CDR3 spells CADPDGYNQPQHI. The CDR3 coding sequence is TGCGCCGACCCGGACGGCTACAATCAGCCCCAGCATATT.

In its sample, this clonotype was seen many times. The rearrangement links TRBV9 to TRBJ2-3; tentative D call: TRBD1 (6 bases). Germline CDR1 SGDLS, CDR2 YYNGEE. Trimming took off 0 bases at V and 2 bases at J, with 7 bases between the two ends. The CDR3 is 14 amino acids. The CDR3 reads CASSVGQATDTQYF. The CDR3 region has the DNA TGTGCCAGCAGCGTAGGACAGGCCACAGATACGCAGTATTTT.

This clonotype appeared many times. The V gene is TRBV10-1, the J gene TRBJ2-2; 8 nucleotides line up with TRBD2. The CDR3 loop spans 17 amino acids. J was trimmed by 7 bases and V by 2 bases; bases with no gene match: 12. The V gene's germline CDR1 is WNHNN and CDR2 SYGVQD (reference sequence). The CDR3 region is CASSEAGSGDLGGELFF. Written as DNA, the CDR3 is TGCGCCAGCAGTGAGGCGGGTAGCGGGGACTTAGGCGGGGAGCTGTTTTTT.

The table lists this clonotype with many counts. This chain uses TRBV5-1 with TRBJ2-7; a weak D match, TRBD2 (5 bases). V gave up 0 bases and J gave up 0 bases, with 10 bases separating them. CDR1 is SGHRS, CDR2 YFSETQ, per germline. CDR3 size: 15 residues. CDR3 sequence reads: CASSLVLAHSYEQYF. The CDR3 DNA reads TGCGCCAGCAGCTTGGTATTAGCGCACTCCTACGAGCAGTACTTC.

Comments on this clonotype: This may come from a read error, since a much larger clone is one base off. V and J are TRBV7-2 and TRBJ2-7, with TRBD2 as a possible D gene (5 bases). CDR3 length: 15 residues. CDR1 SGHTA and CDR2 FQGNSA come from the germline V gene. The DNA of the CDR3 is TGTGGCAGCAGCTTAGGGTTAAGCGGCTCCTACGAGCAGTACTTC. Amino acids: CGSSLGLSGSYEQYF.

Remarks on this clonotype: This may stem from a read error, because a much larger clone lies one nucleotide away. CDR3 amino acids: CASSLDDKLGSSYEQSF. CDR3 in DNA: TGCGCCAGCAGCTTAGACGACAAGCTTGGAAGCTCCTACGAGCAGTCCTTC. V usage is TRBV5-1 and J usage is TRBJ2-7; unclear D gene. This CDR3 has 17 residues. Looked up from germline, CDR1 is SGHRS and CDR2 is YFSETQ.

This clonotype was observed at least ten times. This chain links TRBV20-1 with TRBJ2-5, with D tentatively TRBD1 (6 bases). Germline V gene sequence: CDR1 DFQATT, CDR2 SNEGSKA (reference sequence). This CDR3 contains 18 residues. V lost 4 bases to trimming and J lost 6 bases, with 30 bases between them. The DNA for the CDR3 is TGCAGTGCTATAATCAGACGCTCCTACGGACAGCTCGTAAAGACCCAGTACTTC. This translates into CSAIIRRSYGQLVKTQYF.

Only a few counts were recorded for this clonotype. The CDR3 sequence is CSVGAGVDYGYTF. The CDR3, as DNA: TGCAGCGTTGGGGCAGGAGTCGACTATGGCTACACCTTC. The V call is TRBV29-1, the J call TRBJ1-2, with unresolved D. The V end lost 4 bases, the J end lost 3 bases, and 12 bases lay between the germline ends. The CDR3 spans 13 residues. Germline V gene lookup returns CDR1 SQVTM and CDR2 ANQGSEA. Based on the CDR3 plus reference TRBV29-1 and TRBJ1-2, the full variable domain is SAVISQKPSRDICQRGTSLTIQCQVDSQVTMMFWYRQQPGQSLTLIATANQGSEATYESGFVIDKFPISRPNLTFSTLTVSNMSPEDSSIYLCSVGAGVDYGYTFGSGTRLTVV.

CDR3 in DNA: TGTGCCAGCAGTTACTCATTACTGGTGGAGACCCAGTACTTC. Protein product: CASSYSLLVETQYF. V usage is TRBV6-5 and J usage is TRBJ2-5; D remains ambiguous. Germline V gives CDR1 MNHEY, CDR2 SVGAGI. V lost 0 bases and J lost 5, with 10 bases in between. This CDR3 comprises 14 residues.

This clonotype was detected only a few times. The chain recombines TRBV20-1 with TRBJ2-5; 9 bases are a match to TRBD2. The CDR3 totals 18 residues. Germline CDR1 DFQATT, CDR2 SNEGSKA (reference sequence). J lost 0 bases, V lost 0 bases, and 11 bases had no gene match. CDR3 DNA: TGCAGTGCTAGAGATGGGTCTAGCGGGGACATGTACCAAGAGACCCAGTACTTC. This codes for CSARDGSSGDMYQETQYF.

This clonotype was detected many times. V usage is TRBV28 and J usage is TRBJ2-7; D may correspond to TRBD1 or TRBD2 (5 bases each). The germline V gene has CDR1 MDHEN and CDR2 SYDVKM. The CDR3 is made up of 13 amino acids. Trimming took 4 bases from V and 6 from J, leaving 13 bases between them. The CDR3 region has the DNA TGTGCCAGCAGTTCCGGGACCACAATCGAGCAGTACTTC. It translates to CASSSGTTIEQYF. The full variable domain, rest sourced from reference TRBV28 and TRBJ2-7, is DVKVTQSSRYLVKRTGEKVFLECVQDMDHENMFWYRQDPGLGLRLIYFSYDVKMKEKGDIPEGYSVSREKKERFSLILESASTNQTSMYLCASSSGTTIEQYFGPGTRLTVT.

The sample holds a few counts of this clonotype. The CDR3 reads CSARDIREPEETQYF. CDR3 coding DNA: TGCAGTGCTAGAGATATCCGGGAACCTGAGGAGACCCAGTACTTC. The rearrangement links TRBV20-1 to TRBJ2-5; maybe TRBD2 (5 bases). CDR1 is DFQATT, CDR2 SNEGSKA, per germline (reference sequence). This CDR3 has 15 amino acids. Trimming removed 0 bases at V and 5 bases at J, with 16 bases between.

The chain has TRBV20-1 and TRBJ1-2; tentatively, D is TRBD1 (5 bases). The CDR3 totals 17 residues. Germline values: CDR1 DFQATT, CDR2 SNEGSKA (reference sequence). Trimming stripped 0 bases from V and 0 bases from J, with 17 bases between. In DNA form, the CDR3 reads TGCAGTGCTAGAGATATACAGACAGTAGGTTCTAACTATGGCTACACCTTC. Its translation is CSARDIQTVGSNYGYTF.

As regards this clonotype: Since a much larger clone is just one base distant, this may be a read error. The chain recombines TRBV12-3 or TRBV12-4 with TRBJ2-3; unclear D gene. The CDR3 loop spans 16 amino acids. CDR3 protein: CAISSHPGPSTDTQYF. CDR3 in DNA: TGTGCCATCAGTTCTCACCCGGGCCCTAGCACAGATACGCAGTATTTT.

Points on this clonotype: This may stem from a read error, because a much larger clone lies one nucleotide away. The rearrangement links TRBV5-1 to TRBJ2-3; 8 bases agree with TRBD2. The CDR3 has 16 residues. CDR1 and CDR2 (germline): SGHRS, YFSETQ. J lost 4 bases, V lost 0 bases, and 7 bases had no gene match. The CDR3 sequence: CASSLASGRGADTQYF. CDR3 DNA: TGCGCCAGCAGCTTGGCCAGCGGGAGAGGGGCAGATACGCAGTATTTT.

This clonotype was recorded many times. J is TRBJ2-5 and V is TRBV9; maybe TRBD2 (6 bases). From germline, CDR1 is SGDLS and CDR2 YYNGEE. The CDR3 covers 15 residues. V lost 0 bases and J lost 2, with 11 bases in between. The CDR3 sequence is CASSVGTIQQETQYF. The CDR3 DNA sequence: TGTGCCAGCAGCGTAGGGACTATCCAACAAGAGACCCAGTACTTC.

V gene TRBV29-1 combines with J gene TRBJ2-7, with 7 nucleotides matching TRBD2. The germline CDR1 and CDR2 sequences are SQVTM and ANQGSEA. The CDR3 runs to 15 residues. With 4 bases clipped from V and 0 bases from J, the junction kept 9 bases outside the gene matches. The CDR3 coding sequence is TGCAGCGTTGCGGGAGGCGACCGGAGCTCCTACGAGCAGTACTTC. This encodes CSVAGGDRSSYEQYF.